The TCR beta chain described here comes from a study of cytomegalovirus exposure and HLA in healthy donors. The CDR3 covers 11 residues. Trimming shortened V by 3 bases and J by 5 bases, and 8 bases separated the two germline ends. Germline CDR1 DFQATT, CDR2 SNEGSKA (reference sequence). Use of 60 Vbeta and 13 Jbeta primers characterized the PCR. Clones were read by immunoSEQ multiplex PCR, and TCRdb kept only the in-frame ones, dropping some. The data contain about 130,000 clones, approximately 75% of them singletons. The clonotype originates from a woman aged 50 to 60 in good health and CMV-seronegative. The chain links TRBV20-1 to TRBJ2-7; tentatively, D is TRBD1 (6 bases). The sample comprised PBMCs. Written as DNA, the CDR3 is TGCAGTGCTAGCTACAGGGACGAGCAGTACTTC. It encodes CSASYRDEQYF.